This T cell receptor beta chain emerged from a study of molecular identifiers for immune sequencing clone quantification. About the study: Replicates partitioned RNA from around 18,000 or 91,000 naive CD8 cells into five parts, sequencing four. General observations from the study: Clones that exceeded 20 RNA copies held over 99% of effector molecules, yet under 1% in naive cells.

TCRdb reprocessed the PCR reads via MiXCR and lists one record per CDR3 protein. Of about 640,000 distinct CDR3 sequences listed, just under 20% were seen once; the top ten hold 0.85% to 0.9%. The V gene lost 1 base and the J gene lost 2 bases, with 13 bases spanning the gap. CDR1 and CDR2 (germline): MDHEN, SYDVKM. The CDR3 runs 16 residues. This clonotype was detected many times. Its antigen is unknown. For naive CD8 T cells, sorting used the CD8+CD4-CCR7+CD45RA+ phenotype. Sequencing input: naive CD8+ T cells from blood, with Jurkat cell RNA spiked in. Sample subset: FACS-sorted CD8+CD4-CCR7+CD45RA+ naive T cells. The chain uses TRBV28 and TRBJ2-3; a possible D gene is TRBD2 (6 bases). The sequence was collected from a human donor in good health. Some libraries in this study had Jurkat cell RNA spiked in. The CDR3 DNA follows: TGTGCCAGCAGTTTATTAGCGGCGGGTACCACAGATACGCAGTATTTT. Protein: CASSLLAAGTTDTQYF.